This T cell receptor beta chain was found in a study of response to subunit inactivated influenza vaccine. Study-level points and caveats: Authors proposed each seasonal influenza vaccination draws in few new T cells.

TCRdb reprocessed the RT-PCR reads with MiXCR, giving one entry per CDR3 protein. The sample has hundreds of thousands of distinct CDR3 sequences, 14% seen once. Germline CDR1 is SGHRS and CDR2 is YFSETQ. J gave up 1 base and V 0 bases, and 6 bases lay outside the gene matches. The CDR3 is 16 residues long. On this clonotype: Its antigen remains unknown.

The source material was PBMCs from blood, sampled approximately 15 days before vaccination. V and J are TRBV5-1 and TRBJ2-7, with 8 bases that match TRBD2. This receptor was identified in a middle-aged man who received an inactivated influenza vaccine. DNA for the CDR3: TGCGCCAGCAGCTTGGCCGGCGGGAGGATTTCCTACGAGCAGTACTTC. Translation gives CASSLAGGRISYEQYF.